This T cell receptor beta chain was documented in a study of a mutant IDH1 vaccine in newly diagnosed glioma. As for the study in general: Across weeks 1, 3, 5, 7, 11, 15, 19 and 23, patients received a vaccination each time, eight in all. Vaccinations were initiated 4-6 weeks following radiotherapy alone, or were given together with temozolomide cycles.

This clone was detected only once. What it recognizes is unknown. V lost 6 bases, J lost 6 bases, and 7 bases lay in between. From germline, CDR1 is LGHNT and CDR2 FRNRAP. This CDR3 has 11 amino acids. The repertoire was sequenced with immunoSEQ multiplex PCR; TCRdb's copy has only in-frame clones and lacks some. Counted here are roughly 43,000 clones, 70% to 85% occurring once; the ten biggest clones make up around 2.5%. Time point: week 23, last vaccination. One vaccine dose held 300 ug of mutant IDH1 20-mer peptide and came with topical imiquimod. Study results and limitations: Of all patients, roughly 93% showed vaccine-induced immune responses.

Specimen: PBMCs, collected from a glioma patient whose treatment included an IDH1 peptide vaccine. The origin of this receptor is a woman under 30 with glioma. Some clones in this sample may be carry-over from other donors' samples. The chain links TRBV12-5 to TRBJ2-3; no clear D. The CDR3 DNA reads TGTGCTAGTGGAGAGACGGATACGCAGTATTTT. Translating it yields CASGETDTQYF.